This T cell receptor beta chain was sequenced for a study of regulatory T cells in long-lasting Graves disease. Time point given: newly diagnosed GD, antithyroid drugs for less than 3 months. PBMC-extracted RNA yielded the TCR library. Recruitment took place at an endocrinology department in Xi'an, China. On this clonotype: What it recognizes is unknown.

Findings of the study overall: Newly diagnosed disease favored TRBV20-1 and TRBJ2-1 over persistent disease.

The CDR3 sequence is 14 residues long. The germline gives CDR1 SGHDN, CDR2 FVKESK. Trimming stripped 5 bases from V and 13 bases from J, with 24 bases between. In building TCR beta libraries, iRepertoire HTBI primers were used together with Arm-PCR of CDR3 regions. TCRdb re-analysed the multiplex PCR reads in MiXCR, keeping a single row per CDR3 protein. The table has a few hundred thousand distinct CDR3 sequences, about 14% seen once. The same data also went into a second study, on T cells in Graves' hyperthyroidism and ophthalmopathy. From that study: Absent ophthalmopathy progression within 18 months defined stable Graves' hyperthyroidism. Progression to ophthalmopathy was predicted a median of 6.5 months early.

This chain connects TRBV14 to TRBJ2-7; D is possibly TRBD1 or TRBD2 (6 bases each). The receptor comes from a man younger than 40 with Graves disease. The specimen was peripheral blood mononuclear cells (PBMCs), collected at new diagnosis, from a patient treated with antithyroid drugs. The CDR3 region has the DNA TGTGCCAGCAGCAGACAGAGTGTGGGGGGCCTCCAATACTTC. It is translated as CASSRQSVGGLQYF.